This T cell receptor (beta chain) was identified during a study of blood T cell repertoires in COVID-19. Overall study: Acute and convalescent COVID-19 samples came from the United States, Italy and Spain.

Under the authors' procedure: Quantification of nucleated cells was approximated via reference gene primer amplification. The assay was immunoSEQ multiplex PCR, and TCRdb's table has in-frame clones only and misses some. Clone size and the V and J calls come from that table; the DNA yielded D and trimming. The table has 180,000 or so clones, 75% to 90% seen once. Donors in Cohort 3 who had recovered were those with two negative PCRs, healthcare professional clearance, or resolution of their symptoms. Germline-derived CDR1 and CDR2 are PRHDT and FYEKMQ (reference sequence). With 5 bases clipped from V and 8 bases from J, the junction kept 12 bases outside the gene matches. The CDR3 is 15 amino acids.

The genes are TRBV13 and TRBJ1-2; TRBD1 agrees at 9 bases. The material sequenced was PBMCs or T cells enriched from blood (not recorded which). This clonotype originated in a middle-aged man who had recovered from COVID-19. The DNA for the CDR3 is TGTGCCAGCAGCAGACAGGGACAGGGAGTTAAGGGCTACACCTTC. Translation gives CASSRQGQGVKGYTF.